This T cell receptor beta chain was recorded in a study of OX40 agonist ivuxolimab in advanced cancers. As for this clone: Its matching antigen is unknown.

The length of the CDR3 is 16 residues. Germline CDR1 is MDHEN and CDR2 is SYDVKM. With 3 bases removed from V and 2 bases from J, the gap between germline ends came to 16 bases. No patient had autoimmune disease or received systemic immunosuppression. Study outcomes and limitations: Compared with others, partial responders at 0.1-3.0 mg/kg displayed clonal expansion among the lowest.

Produced via immunoSEQ multiplex PCR; TCRdb's table is partial and in-frame only. The repertoire includes about 58,000 clones, roughly 77% of them detected once, and roughly 0.68% sits in the top ten. The chain links TRBV28 to TRBJ1-2; D is perhaps TRBD1 (5 bases). The source of this sequence is an adult with an advanced solid tumor such as melanoma, head and neck, liver or kidney cancer. Sequences were derived from CD4+ or CD8+ T cells sorted from blood, sampled in a trial of the OX40 agonist ivuxolimab. The CDR3 DNA follows: TGTGCCAGCAGTTTGATTCAGGGAACAATAAACTATGGCTACACCTTC. Translated, it gives CASSLIQGTINYGYTF.